A selection of T cell receptor beta chains follows, all from one sample in a study of T cells in Graves' hyperthyroidism and ophthalmopathy. A single record per CDR3 protein comes from TCRdb applying MiXCR to the multiplex PCR reads. The sample lists roughly 98,000 distinct CDR3 sequences; approximately 39% were seen once. Source material: peripheral blood or thyroid tissue (not recorded which). The source is a woman younger than 45 with Graves' hyperthyroidism. Each CDR3 is given with its conserved first and last residue.

j_call v_call cdr3_aa
TRBJ1-1 TRBV2 CASRPIKGTHTEAFF
TRBJ1-5 TRBV6-1 CASGRDVGVRNQPQHF
TRBJ2-7 TRBV6-5 CASSHLGVKGEQYF
TRBJ1-1 TRBV12-3/TRBV12-4 CASRAPASNTEAFF
TRBJ1-5 TRBV10-3 CAISEGDRVQPQHF
TRBJ2-2 TRBV11-2 CASSLDGMNTGELFF
TRBJ1-2 TRBV7-9 CASSNRVLGGAQWGYTF
TRBJ2-7 TRBV3-1 CASSRTRGAEQYF
TRBJ2-7 TRBV13 CASSLGWASGAYEQYF
TRBJ1-5 TRBV6-1 CASSEYGNQPQHF
TRBJ2-7 TRBV5-1 CASSHSGSSYEQYF
TRBJ2-3 TRBV12-3/TRBV12-4 CASTATSGRTTDTQYF
TRBJ1-1 TRBV7-2 CASSFREGITEAFF
TRBJ2-5 TRBV7-8 CASSLLQSAETQYF
TRBJ1-1 TRBV5-5 CASSPRHMNTEAFF
TRBJ2-7 TRBV2 CASSAGRVHEQYF
TRBJ2-3 TRBV7-3 CASSSHLPGLAGGADTQYF
TRBJ1-5 TRBV20-1 CSAQRGEWGNQPQHF
TRBJ2-7 TRBV7-9 CASSLGTPLSEQYF
TRBJ1-4 TRBV15 CATSRQGTQFF
TRBJ2-7 TRBV20-1 CSAGRASSYEQYF
TRBJ1-1 TRBV2 CASRSGYRSGAFF
TRBJ1-2 TRBV2 CASKRPQTTNYGYTF
TRBJ1-2 TRBV20-1 CSARDRTSAYGCTF
TRBJ2-5 TRBV5-1 CASSLAGDQETQYF
TRBJ2-5 TRBV4-2 CASSQGATEIQYF
TRBJ1-2 TRBV20-1 CSARGGAGYGYTF
TRBJ2-5 TRBV29-1 CSVAGVQETQYF
TRBJ1-1 TRBV2 CASSEVRGQRTEAFF
TRBJ1-2 TRBV6-1 CASSRTWSNYGYTF
. TRBV5-1 CASSINTGTSGTDTQHF
TRBJ2-6 TRBV14 CASSHRTRTNTEAF
TRBJ1-1 TRBV15 CATSKPDATLGTEAFF
TRBJ2-5 TRBV11-2 CASSQEPSGQETQYF
TRBJ1-5 TRBV11-2 CASSPPGTNPSNQPQHF
TRBJ1-1 TRBV7-9 CASSPRGDTEAFF
TRBJ1-1 TRBV7-9 CASSLGSYTEAFF
TRBJ1-2 TRBV11-2 CASAKDGPNYGYTF
TRBJ1-5 TRBV20-1 CSALSGRVNQPQHF
TRBJ2-2 TRBV6-6 CASGNNDRRPNTGELFF
TRBJ2-7 TRBV28 CASSLGSAYEQYF
TRBJ2-5 TRBV20-1 CSALPWTGRETQYF
TRBJ1-5 TRBV20-1 CSVSADRPYSNQPQHF
TRBJ1-6 TRBV6-5 CASSYFDPFAYNSPLHF
TRBJ1-6 TRBV7-2 CASSFLRVLGSPLHF
TRBJ2-7 TRBV15 CATSSVAPSGSFYEQYF
TRBJ1-2 TRBV28 CASSGGRTYGYTF
TRBJ1-4 TRBV7-9 CASSSRGGQEKLFF
TRBJ1-2 TRBV19 CATGTGLYGYTF
TRBJ2-5 TRBV28 CASGSQETQYF
TRBJ1-1 TRBV15 CATSSTRQGGTEAFF
TRBJ1-2 TRBV10-1 CASSESTASYGYTF
TRBJ1-2 TRBV20-1 CSAPRRTQIGGYTF
TRBJ2-2 TRBV7-3 CASSTRLAGGTGELFF
TRBJ2-5 TRBV4-2 CASSQVAEETQYF
TRBJ1-1 TRBV7-3 CASAPGGTNTEAFF
TRBJ2-5 TRBV7-2 CASSLGGLAGGEETQYF